The 18 T cell receptor beta chains below all came from one sample that was sequenced in a study of control samples from healthy donors and cancer patients. Clones were read by immunoSEQ multiplex PCR, and TCRdb kept only the in-frame ones, dropping some. In the table there are more than 100,000 clones, approximately 89% of which are singletons. Sequencing was performed on blood. The source of these receptors is a woman in her late teens or twenties in good health.

A remark on this clone: The germline gene is not matched at one end of the junction; a read error may be the cause. V usage is TRBV5-1 and J usage is TRBJ1-2; possibly TRBD1 for D (5 bases). Germline CDR1 SGHRS, CDR2 YFSETQ. The CDR3 has 14 amino acids. CDR3 region: CASTLGDSGYGYTF. Here the CDR3 DNA reads TGCGCCAGCACCTTGGGAGACAGCGGGTATGGCTACACCTTC.

This clone came up many times. J is TRBJ1-3 and V is TRBV28; weak D call: TRBD1 (6 bases). Germline V gene data show CDR1 as MDHEN and CDR2 as SYDVKM. The V end lost 10 bases, the J end lost 2 bases, and 18 bases lay between the germline ends. The CDR3 contains 15 residues. CDR3 DNA sequence: TGTGCCACCCGTAGCGACAGGACTCCTGGAAACACCATATATTTT. Amino acids: CATRSDRTPGNTIYF.

The genes are TRBV5-1 and TRBJ1-4; TRBD1 might be the D (5 bases). The CDR3 consists of 15 residues. Trimming stripped 0 bases from V and 0 bases from J, with 6 bases between. Germline V gene sequence: CDR1 SGHRS, CDR2 YFSETQ. The chain's CDR3 is CASSLGGTTNEKLFF. CDR3 DNA: TGCGCCAGCAGCTTGGGGGGGACAACTAATGAAAAACTGTTTTTT. Full variable domain (missing parts from reference TRBV5-1 and TRBJ1-4): KAGVTQTPRYLIKTRGQQVTLSCSPISGHRSVSWYQQTPGQGLQFLFEYFSETQRNKGNFPGRFSGRQFSNSRSEMNVSTLELGDSALYLCASSLGGTTNEKLFFGSGTQLSVL.

The rearrangement links TRBV6-2 or TRBV6-3 to TRBJ2-5; 7 bases align to TRBD2. Trimming at V came to 0 bases and at J to 6 bases, leaving 4 bases not matched to a gene. In germline, CDR1 is MNHEY, CDR2 SVGEGT. The CDR3 loop spans 14 amino acids. Here the CDR3 DNA reads TGTGCCAGCAGTTACTCACGGACTAGTCAGACCCAGTACTTC. It codes for CASSYSRTSQTQYF.

The chain has TRBV5-1 and TRBJ2-1; 9 nucleotides align to TRBD2. The CDR3 runs 16 residues. J was trimmed by 0 bases and V by 2 bases; bases with no gene match: 3. Germline CDR1 is SGHRS and CDR2 is YFSETQ. The CDR3, as DNA: TGCGCCAGCAGCTTTTTAGCGGGAGCCTCCTACAATGAGCAGTTCTTC. Translation: CASSFLAGASYNEQFF.

The V call is TRBV10-1, the J call TRBJ2-3, with D tentatively TRBD1 or TRBD2 (6 bases each). Germline V gene data show CDR1 as WNHNN and CDR2 as SYGVQD (reference sequence). Trimming cost V 3 bases and J 4 bases, with 14 bases left between them. CDR3 length equals 15 residues. CDR3 nucleotide sequence: TGCGCCAGCAGTGACTCTTGGGGGGCCGCAGATACGCAGTATTTT. As protein: CASSDSWGAADTQYF.

The chain employs TRBV25-1 and TRBJ1-2; no clear D gene. V lost 7 bases, J lost 3 bases, and 15 bases lay in between. The CDR3 is made up of 14 amino acids. Germline V gene data show CDR1 as MGHDK and CDR2 as SYGVNS. CDR3 sequence (DNA): TGTGCCAGCACTAGAGGGAGGGCTTACTATGGCTACACCTTC. This sequence encodes CASTRGRAYYGYTF.

The chain combines TRBV24-1 with TRBJ2-7; 7 nucleotides agree with TRBD1. The junction had 10 bases not matched to a gene; V was cut back by 9 bases and J by 3 bases. The CDR3 is 14 residues long. The germline V gene encodes CDR1 KGHDR and CDR2 SFDVKD. The CDR3 sequence: CATAGSAGGYEQYF. The CDR3 coding sequence is TGTGCCACCGCCGGGTCGGCAGGGGGCTACGAGCAGTACTTC.

This rearrangement joins TRBV18 to TRBJ2-3, with D tentatively TRBD1 (5 bases). V dropped 6 bases and J dropped 2 bases, with 9 bases sitting between them. The CDR3 sequence is 13 residues long. Germline lookup yields CDR1 KGHSH and CDR2 LQKENI. The CDR3 sequence is CASSRDNTDTQYF. CDR3 DNA: TGTGCCAGCTCCAGGGATAACACAGATACGCAGTATTTT.

The V call is TRBV21-1, the J call TRBJ2-7; the table's D call, TRBD1, has no DNA check behind it. TRBV21-1 is deemed a pseudogene. This CDR3 region has 14 residues. The CDR3 loop reads CASKGTGATYEQYF. The CDR3 coding sequence is TGTGCCAGCAAGGGGACAGGGGCGACCTACGAGCAGTACTTC.

The chain has TRBV28 and TRBJ1-5; possible D gene TRBD1, 5 bases. Trimming cost V 5 bases and J 9 bases, with 23 bases left between them. The CDR3 extends over 16 amino acids. The germline CDR1 and CDR2 sequences are MDHEN and SYDVKM. The CDR3 DNA is TGTGCCAGCAGTCCCGAGGGCAGGGCCCTCGATCGGCCCCAGCATTTT. This codes for CASSPEGRALDRPQHF.

This clone has just one count. The chain has TRBV6-5 and TRBJ2-2, with D perhaps matching TRBD1 (5 bases). Germline V gene data show CDR1 as MNHEY and CDR2 as SVGAGI. The CDR3 runs 13 residues. V shed 3 bases and J shed 7 bases, with 9 bases lying between them. The CDR3 DNA follows: TGTGCCAGCAGTTATAGGACATTCGGGGAGCTGTTTTTT. It codes for CASSYRTFGELFF.

This rearrangement joins TRBV19 to TRBJ2-4; TRBD1 might be the D (6 bases). The CDR3 spans 16 residues. Germline assignment: CDR1 LNHDA and CDR2 SQIVND (reference sequence). The V and J ends lost 3 bases and 0 bases respectively, with 12 bases between them. The CDR3 reads CASSIAGTSAKNIQYF. The DNA for the CDR3 is TGTGCCAGTAGTATCGCTGGGACATCAGCCAAAAACATTCAGTACTTC.

The rearrangement joins TRBV19 to TRBJ1-3, with a weak D call TRBD1 (5 bases). Looked up from germline, CDR1 is LNHDA and CDR2 is SQIVND (reference sequence). The CDR3 is made up of 15 amino acids. V lost 7 bases, J lost 0 bases, and 13 bases lay in between. The CDR3 sequence is CASTLYQGSGNTIYF. CDR3 coding DNA: TGTGCCAGTACCTTATATCAGGGCTCTGGAAACACCATATATTTT.

The chain employs TRBV18 and TRBJ1-4, with a possible D match to TRBD1 (6 bases). CDR3 length equals 13 residues. Germline CDR1 and CDR2: KGHSH and LQKENI. V lost 4 bases and J lost 5, with 8 bases in between. The CDR3 DNA reads TGTGCCAGCTCACGGACAGTAAATGAAAAACTGTTTTTT. Translated, it gives CASSRTVNEKLFF.

The gene calls are TRBV10-3 and TRBJ2-7; 9 bases align to TRBD1. Per the germline V gene, CDR1 is ENHRY and CDR2 is SYGVKD. V gave up 4 bases and J gave up 2 bases; unmatched junction bases: 3. The CDR3 is made up of 14 amino acids. The CDR3 DNA sequence: TGTGCCATCAGTGTGGGGACAGGGACCTACGAGCAGTACTTC. It translates to CAISVGTGTYEQYF.

This clone showed up just once. The V gene is TRBV7-3, the J gene TRBJ1-1; 7 positions agree with TRBD1. Unmatched junction bases numbered 7, after V lost 1 base and J lost 5 bases. This CDR3 has 15 residues. The germline gives CDR1 SGHTA, CDR2 FQGTGA. CDR3: CASSLMGRGKTEAFF. CDR3 DNA sequence: TGTGCCAGCAGCTTAATGGGCAGGGGGAAGACTGAAGCTTTCTTT.

The rearrangement uses TRBV10-2 and TRBJ1-4, with TRBD1 identical over 8 bases. Germline V gene data show CDR1 as WSHSY and CDR2 as SAAADI. CDR3 length: 17 amino acids. Trimming took 0 bases from V and 6 from J; bases not matched to a gene: 9. The CDR3 coding sequence is TGCGCCAGCAGTGAGTCGACCGTGACAGGGGCCGATGAAAAACTGTTTTTT. Translated: CASSESTVTGADEKLFF.